Listed here are 6 T cell receptor beta chains from one sample, sequenced in a study of shared clonotypes between healthy human individuals. The table came from immunoSEQ multiplex PCR; TCRdb's copy has only in-frame clones and leaves some out. This sample yields over 2 million clones, of which roughly 94% are seen a single time; under 0.15% belongs to the top ten. The sequencing input was naive CD4+ T cells sorted from blood. As to subset: CD45RA+ positively selected. These receptors all stem from a man aged 18 to 29 in good health.

The CDR3 loop reads CASSPTGGGQETQYF. For the CDR3, the DNA is TGCGCCAGCAGCCCGACAGGGGGCGGCCAAGAGACCCAGTACTTC. The chain links TRBV5-1 to TRBJ2-5; 10 positions agree with TRBD1. The junction had 4 bases not matched to a gene; V was cut back by 4 bases and J by 1 base. This CDR3 spans 15 amino acids. Germline V gene lookup returns CDR1 SGHRS and CDR2 YFSETQ.

The chain is built from TRBV19 and TRBJ1-2; unclear D gene. Per germline, CDR1 LNHDA and CDR2 SQIVND (reference sequence). V lost 3 bases and J lost 8, with 19 bases in between. The CDR3 extends over 15 amino acids. The CDR3 reads CASSIPFRAQEGYTF. CDR3 DNA: TGTGCCAGTAGTATTCCCTTTAGGGCTCAGGAAGGCTACACCTTC.

The chain is built from TRBV6-1 and TRBJ2-3; D is uncertain. Germline CDR1 reads MNHNS; CDR2 reads SASEGT. This CDR3 has 11 amino acids. V was cut by 3 bases and J by 8 bases, with 6 bases left in between. Here the CDR3 DNA reads TGTGCCAGCAGTGATTCTGTTACGCAGTATTTT. Translation gives CASSDSVTQYF.

V is TRBV5-4 and J is TRBJ1-1; 9 nucleotides align to TRBD1. J lost 1 base, V lost 2 bases, and 3 bases had no gene match. Germline CDR1 reads SGHNT; CDR2 reads YYREEE (reference sequence). The length of the CDR3 is 15 residues. The CDR3 DNA reads TGTGCCAGCAGCTTTTACAGGGGGCGGAACACTGAAGCTTTCTTT. Its translation: CASSFYRGRNTEAFF.

V gene TRBV30 combines with J gene TRBJ1-6, with unresolved D. The germline V gene has CDR1 GTSNPN and CDR2 SVGIG (reference sequence). The CDR3 is made up of 17 amino acids. The V gene lost 2 bases and the J gene lost 0 bases, with 14 bases spanning the gap. CDR3 DNA sequence: TGTGCCTGGAGTTTCCGACCAGCGAGCTCCTATAATTCACCCCTCCACTTT. Protein product: CAWSFRPASSYNSPLHF.

The V gene is TRBV5-1, the J gene TRBJ1-2; 10 bases agree with TRBD1. J was trimmed by 7 bases and V by 4 bases; bases with no gene match: 10. CDR3 length: 15 amino acids. The V gene's germline CDR1 is SGHRS and CDR2 YFSETQ. CDR3 nucleotides: TGCGCCAGCAGCACCAGACAGGGGGCCTACGGTGGCTACACCTTC. This gives the protein CASSTRQGAYGGYTF.